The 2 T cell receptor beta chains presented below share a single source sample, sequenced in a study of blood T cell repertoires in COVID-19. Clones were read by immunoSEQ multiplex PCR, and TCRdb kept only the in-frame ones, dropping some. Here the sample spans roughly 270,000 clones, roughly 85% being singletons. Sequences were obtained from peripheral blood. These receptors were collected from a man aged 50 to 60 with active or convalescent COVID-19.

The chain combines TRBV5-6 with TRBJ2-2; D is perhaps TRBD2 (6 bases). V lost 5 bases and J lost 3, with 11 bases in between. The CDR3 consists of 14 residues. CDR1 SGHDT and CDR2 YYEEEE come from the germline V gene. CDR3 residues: CASRSGTHTGELFF. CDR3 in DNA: TGTGCCAGCAGGTCCGGGACTCACACCGGGGAGCTGTTTTTT.

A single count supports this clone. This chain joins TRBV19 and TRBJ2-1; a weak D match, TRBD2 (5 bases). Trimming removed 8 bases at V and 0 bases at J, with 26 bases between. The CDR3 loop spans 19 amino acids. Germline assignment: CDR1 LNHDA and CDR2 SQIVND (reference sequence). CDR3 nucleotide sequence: TGTGCCAGTCGTGACGAGGGTCGCGGCCGGTTCGGCTCCTACAATGAGCAGTTCTTC. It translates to CASRDEGRGRFGSYNEQFF.